The 16 T cell receptor beta chains given below trace back to one sample, sequenced in a study of shared clonotypes between healthy human individuals. CD8 cells regarded as naive lacked CD45RO, were positively chosen for CCR7, and omitted terminally differentiated effector memory CD45RA+ cells. Produced via immunoSEQ multiplex PCR; TCRdb's table is partial and in-frame only. The sample records about 2 million clones, around 96% being singletons. Sequenced material: naive CD8+ T cells sorted from blood. The receptors were sampled from a man between 18 and 29 years old in good health.

The chain has TRBV4-3 and TRBJ1-2; the D is unclear. The ends were cut back, 3 bases at V and 6 bases at J, with 8 bases in the middle. The CDR3 totals 12 residues. Germline CDR1 reads LGHNA; CDR2 reads YSLEER. The CDR3 protein is CASSHHTDGYTF. In nucleotides, the CDR3 is TGCGCCAGCAGCCACCACACCGATGGCTACACCTTC.

V gene TRBV9 combines with J gene TRBJ1-4; TRBD1 matches at 9 bases. The CDR3 is 14 amino acids. Looked up from germline, CDR1 is SGDLS and CDR2 is YYNGEE. V was clipped by 2 bases and J by 6 bases; unmatched bases: 2. This chain's CDR3 is CASSVGTGHEKLFF. The DNA for the CDR3 is TGTGCCAGCAGCGTTGGGACAGGGCATGAAAAACTGTTTTTT.

V is TRBV28 and J is TRBJ2-2; possibly TRBD2 for D (7 bases). Germline CDR1 and CDR2: MDHEN and SYDVKM. The CDR3 runs 15 residues. V lost 3 bases and J lost 6, with 14 bases in between. DNA of the CDR3: TGTGCCAGCAGTTTGCGGGGGCGATATTCCGGGGAGCTGTTTTTT. Protein sequence: CASSLRGRYSGELFF.

In its sample, this clone was seen once. The genes are TRBV4-2 and TRBJ1-1; D is perhaps TRBD1 (5 bases). Germline CDR1 is LGHNA and CDR2 is YNFKEQ. Trimming removed 6 bases at V and 4 bases at J, with 15 bases between. CDR3 size: 14 residues. The CDR3 sequence is CASRAGGLFTEAFF. The DNA of the CDR3 is TGTGCCAGCAGAGCCGGGGGACTCTTCACTGAAGCTTTCTTT.

CDR3 in DNA: TGTGCCACCAGCAGACCCCCAGAGGACATTCAGTACTTC. It translates to CATSRPPEDIQYF. The chain couples TRBV15 to TRBJ2-4, with D unresolved. Germline assignment: CDR1 LNHNV and CDR2 YYDKDF (reference sequence). This CDR3 contains 13 residues. Deletions cut 2 bases from V and 8 bases from J, with 10 bases between.

This clone was picked up one time. The CDR3 loop reads CSVEDPDRDSYEQYF. The CDR3 bases are TGCAGCGTTGAAGATCCGGACAGGGACTCCTACGAGCAGTACTTC. The chain carries TRBV29-1 and TRBJ2-7; 8 nucleotides agree with TRBD1. This CDR3 spans 15 amino acids. Looked up from germline, CDR1 is SQVTM and CDR2 is ANQGSEA. V lost 0 bases to trimming and J lost 0 bases; unmatched junction nucleotides: 4.

This rearrangement joins TRBV27 to TRBJ1-5, with D perhaps TRBD1 (6 bases). The length of the CDR3 is 14 residues. CDR1 MNHEY and CDR2 SMNVEV come from the germline V gene (reference sequence). V lost 5 bases to trimming and J lost 7 bases, with 15 bases between them. CDR3 coding DNA: TGTGCCAGCAGTCCATTAGGGACAATCCAGCCCCAGCATTTT. It translates to CASSPLGTIQPQHF.

This sequence joins TRBV5-4 and TRBJ2-7; D is perhaps TRBD1 (6 bases). This CDR3 spans 13 amino acids. Trimming pared 4 bases from V and 6 bases from J, leaving 14 bases between. Germline-derived CDR1 and CDR2 are SGHNT and YYREEE (reference sequence). DNA for the CDR3: TGTGCCAGCAGCACGGCCCCAGGGGCCGAGCAGTACTTC. It yields the protein CASSTAPGAEQYF.

The chain combines TRBV27 with TRBJ2-7, with TRBD2 matching over 15 bases. The V gene's germline CDR1 is MNHEY and CDR2 SMNVEV (reference sequence). The CDR3 spans 17 residues. J gave up 6 bases and V 7 bases, and 13 bases lay outside the gene matches. CDR3 coding DNA: TGTGCCAGCACCGGGACTAGCGGGGGGCCCTCCCCTCTCGAGCAGTACTTC. This gives the protein CASTGTSGGPSPLEQYF.

The genes are TRBV30 and TRBJ2-1; TRBD2 matches at 7 bases. The CDR3 extends over 15 amino acids. Germline V CDR1 and CDR2: GTSNPN, SVGIG (reference sequence). Trimming at V came to 5 bases and at J to 3 bases, leaving 10 bases not matched to a gene. CDR3 sequence: CAWSGGSGDYNEQFF. Here the CDR3 DNA reads TGTGCCTGGTCCGGGGGGAGCGGGGACTACAATGAGCAGTTCTTC.

V usage is TRBV29-1 and J usage is TRBJ2-1; the match to TRBD2 covers 7 bases. Germline-derived CDR1 and CDR2 are SQVTM and ANQGSEA. This CDR3 is built from 16 residues. J was trimmed by 0 bases and V by 5 bases; bases with no gene match: 10. CDR3 loop: CSVPSHGGSSYNEQFF. CDR3 coding DNA: TGCAGCGTTCCCTCTCACGGGGGGAGCTCCTACAATGAGCAGTTCTTC.

V is TRBV29-1 and J is TRBJ2-1; 8 bases map to TRBD1. The CDR3 is 12 residues long. Germline CDR1 reads SQVTM; CDR2 reads ANQGSEA. In DNA form, the CDR3 reads TGCGCCGGGACAGGAATTTACAATGAGCAGTTCTTC. This gives the protein CAGTGIYNEQFF.

V usage is TRBV19 and J usage is TRBJ2-7; D may match TRBD1 or TRBD2 (6 bases each). The V and J ends lost 1 base and 5 bases respectively, with 15 bases between them. The CDR3 contains 15 residues. Germline values: CDR1 LNHDA, CDR2 SQIVND (reference sequence). In DNA, the CDR3 is TGTGCCAGTAGTATAGGCGCGACAGGAGGGGACGAGCAGTACTTC. Its protein product is CASSIGATGGDEQYF.

The chain links TRBV5-4 to TRBJ1-2, with D unclear. Trimming stripped 0 bases from V and 2 bases from J, with 11 bases between. The CDR3 contains 15 residues. Looked up from germline, CDR1 is SGHNT and CDR2 is YYREEE (reference sequence). CDR3 bases: TGTGCCAGCAGCTTGGCCGGGTCATTAAACTATGGCTACACCTTC. This translates into CASSLAGSLNYGYTF.

The chain joins TRBV7-9 to TRBJ1-1; no clear D gene. V lost 6 bases and J lost 1, with 6 bases in between. CDR1 and CDR2 (germline): SEHNR, FQNEAQ (reference sequence). CDR3 length equals 12 residues. CDR3 in DNA: TGTGCCAGCAGGTCAGAGAACACTGAAGCTTTCTTT. This translates into CASRSENTEAFF.

This rearrangement joins TRBV12-5 to TRBJ2-7; D gene unclear. Trimming removed 0 bases from V and 4 bases from J, with 4 bases in between. CDR3 size: 12 residues. Per germline, CDR1 LGHNT and CDR2 FRNRAP. The CDR3 DNA follows: TGTGCTAGTGGTTTGGTACTATACGAGCAGTACTTC. Residues: CASGLVLYEQYF.